This TCR beta chain comes out of a study of healthy donors' naive CD4 and CD8 T cells. Study-wide points: Negatively charged CDR3s marked CD8+ lineage; positively charged CDR3s marked CD4+ lineage. The study did not address homeostatic proliferation effects in naive T cells. About 13% of CD4/CD8 propensity variance appeared explained by V, J and CDR3 charge.

Naive T cells were sorted: CD4+CD8-CD45RO-CD45RA+ for CD4+, CD8+CD4-CD45RA+CD27bright for CD8+. With regard to this clonotype: Antigen specificity is unknown.

CDR3 size: 14 residues. With V trimmed by 5 bases and J by 2 bases, 4 bases remained unmatched. The germline V gene encodes CDR1 MRHNA and CDR2 SNTAGT. Starting from around 500 ng of total RNA, TCR libraries were made with linear amplification. One entry per CDR3 protein, called by TCRdb with MiXCR from the reads. The sample consists of roughly 200,000 distinct CDR3 sequences, under 85% of them appearing once. This receptor was taken from a pool of human donors in good health; the sample pools cells from several healthy donors. V and J are TRBV6-4 and TRBJ2-3; the match to TRBD2 covers 7 bases. The sample consisted of naive CD4+ and CD8+ T cells sorted from blood, pooled from several donors. In nucleotides, the CDR3 is TGTGCCAGCAGTTGGAGCGGGGTCACAGATACGCAGTATTTT. It yields the protein CASSWSGVTDTQYF.